The 21 T cell receptor beta chains given below trace back to one sample, sequenced in a study of human T cells and chemical hapten exposure. As to time point: patch test 2, 6 weeks after DPC sensitization. Regarding treatment: therapeutic diphenylcyclopropenone sensitization with weekly scalp DPC. TCRdb processed the RACE reads anew with MiXCR; each CDR3 protein has one entry. The sample lists about 84,000 distinct CDR3 sequences, around 9.3% occurring once. The specimen comprised whole blood, sampled in connection with sensitization to the hapten diphenylcyclopropenone (DPC). The origin of the receptors is a woman between 45 and 60 years old with alopecia areata. Some clones in this sample may be carry-over from other donors' samples.

Only a few counts were recorded for this clonotype. The chain links TRBV5-5 to TRBJ2-7; TRBD1 agrees at 10 bases. CDR3 length: 15 amino acids. Germline V CDR1 and CDR2: SGHKS, YYEKEE (reference sequence). V shed 3 bases, J shed 2 bases, and the junction held 5 bases outside the gene matches. The CDR3 coding sequence is TGTGCCAGCAGCTCGTGGACAGGGGGACCCTACGAGCAGTACTTC. Translated: CASSSWTGGPYEQYF.

The chain links TRBV29-1 to TRBJ1-4; a possible D gene is TRBD1 (6 bases). Deletions cut 7 bases from V and 13 bases from J, with 25 bases between. Germline lookup yields CDR1 SQVTM and CDR2 ANQGSEA. The CDR3 has 14 amino acids. CDR3 sequence reads: CSAQQDSRGRGLFF. The CDR3 DNA reads TGCAGCGCGCAACAGGACAGTCGTGGGAGGGGACTGTTTTTT. Looking up the rest from reference TRBV29-1 and TRBJ1-4 gives the full variable domain: SAVISQKPSRDICQRGTSLTIQCQVDSQVTMMFWYRQQPGQSLTLIATANQGSEATYESGFVIDKFPISRPNLTFSTLTVSNMSPEDSSIYLCSAQQDSRGRGLFFGSGTQLSVL.

The sample holds many counts of this clonotype. The V call is TRBV7-2, the J call TRBJ2-1, with 8 bases fitting TRBD2. This CDR3 is 16 amino acids long. Trimming took 1 base from V and 4 from J; bases not matched to a gene: 6. The V gene's germline CDR1 is SGHTA and CDR2 FQGNSA. This CDR3 reads CASSLVPAGVYNEQFF. In nucleotides, the CDR3 is TGTGCCAGCAGCTTAGTACCAGCGGGAGTGTACAATGAGCAGTTCTTC.

This clonotype showed up just a few times. The chain joins TRBV7-8 to TRBJ1-1; D is uncertain. This CDR3 has 15 residues. Trimming left V 2 bases short and J 1 base short, with 11 bases between. The germline CDR1 and CDR2 sequences are SGHVS and FQNEAQ. This CDR3 is CASSLLSGPNTEAFF. Written as DNA, the CDR3 is TGTGCCAGCAGCTTATTATCCGGGCCGAACACTGAAGCTTTCTTT. The whole variable domain, remainder taken from reference TRBV7-8 and TRBJ1-1, is GAGVSQSPRYKVAKRGQDVALRCDPISGHVSLFWYQQALGQGPEFLTYFQNEAQLDKSGLPSDRFFAERPEGSVSTLKIQRTQQEDSAVYLCASSLLSGPNTEAFFGQGTRLTVV.

The rearrangement links TRBV7-2 to TRBJ2-1; no clear D gene. Germline V gene lookup returns CDR1 SGHTA and CDR2 FQGNSA. Trimming stripped 1 base from V and 7 bases from J, with 5 bases between. The CDR3 has 12 residues. This CDR3 is CASSLDRNEQFF. The CDR3 region has the DNA TGTGCCAGCAGCTTAGATCGGAATGAGCAGTTCTTC.

The V call is TRBV10-2, the J call TRBJ1-1; 7 bases fit TRBD1. The germline V gene has CDR1 WSHSY and CDR2 SAAADI. This CDR3 has 14 amino acids. The ends lost 6 bases at V and 2 bases at J; junction bases unmatched: 6. The CDR3 sequence is CASSTTGANTEAFF. CDR3 DNA sequence: TGCGCCAGCAGCACTACAGGGGCCAACACTGAAGCTTTCTTT.

This clonotype was recorded many times. The J gene is TRBJ2-7, the V gene TRBV3-1; 7 bases map to TRBD1. The germline CDR1 and CDR2 sequences are LGHDT and YNNKEL (reference sequence). This CDR3 comprises 13 residues. The junction had 6 bases not matched to a gene; V was cut back by 6 bases and J by 4 bases. The CDR3 nucleotides read TGTGCCAGCAGTCGACAGGGCGGGTACGAGCAGTACTTC. This encodes CASSRQGGYEQYF.

This clonotype was counted at least ten times. The J gene is TRBJ1-1, the V gene TRBV6-6, with TRBD1 matching over 10 bases. Looked up from germline, CDR1 is MNHNY and CDR2 is SVGAGI (reference sequence). V lost 5 bases to trimming and J lost 10 bases; unmatched junction nucleotides: 16. CDR3 length: 16 residues. CDR3 amino acids: CASSPLRTGTGDGAFF. The CDR3 DNA is TGTGCCAGCAGTCCTTTAAGAACCGGGACAGGGGACGGAGCTTTCTTT.

This clonotype was seen many times. The chain couples TRBV3-1 to TRBJ2-7; maybe TRBD2 (5 bases). The germline V and J ends were trimmed by 4 bases and 2 bases, with 18 bases remaining between them. CDR1 and CDR2 (germline): LGHDT, YNNKEL (reference sequence). CDR3 size: 16 residues. The CDR3 reads CASSLAGRSSPYEQYF. CDR3 sequence (DNA): TGTGCCAGCAGCCTTGCGGGCCGTTCTTCCCCCTACGAGCAGTACTTC.

This clonotype showed up many times. The chain carries TRBV20-1 and TRBJ2-7; D perhaps matches TRBD2 (7 bases). Germline-derived CDR1 and CDR2 are DFQATT and SNEGSKA (reference sequence). The V gene lost 5 bases and the J gene lost 3 bases, with 14 bases spanning the gap. This CDR3 comprises 13 residues. CDR3 in DNA: TGCAGTGCTTGGGGGCTAGCGGTCTACGAGCAGTACTTC. It is translated as CSAWGLAVYEQYF.

This clonotype was seen ten or more times. V gene TRBV29-1 combines with J gene TRBJ1-2, with TRBD1 matching over 7 bases. CDR3 length: 15 residues. Per germline, CDR1 SQVTM and CDR2 ANQGSEA. V trimming: 0 bases; J trimming: 3 bases; junction bases outside the gene matches: 7. CDR3 sequence (DNA): TGCAGCGTTGAAGACGGACAGGAGACCCACTATGGCTACACCTTC. It specifies CSVEDGQETHYGYTF. The variable domain in full, with the rest retrieved from reference TRBV29-1 and TRBJ1-2, is SAVISQKPSRDICQRGTSLTIQCQVDSQVTMMFWYRQQPGQSLTLIATANQGSEATYESGFVIDKFPISRPNLTFSTLTVSNMSPEDSSIYLCSVEDGQETHYGYTFGSGTRLTVV.

The chain couples TRBV3-1 to TRBJ2-7, with 8 bases that match TRBD2. Germline CDR1 LGHDT, CDR2 YNNKEL (reference sequence). Losses at the gene ends were 3 bases for V and 6 bases for J; bases not matched to a gene: 7. The CDR3 is 14 residues long. CDR3 region: CASSQGSGDFEQYF. CDR3 DNA sequence: TGTGCCAGCAGCCAGGGTAGCGGGGACTTCGAGCAGTACTTC.

This clonotype was seen ten or more times. The CDR3 sequence is CASSLIGGPGGYNEQFF. The DNA for the CDR3 is TGTGCCAGCAGCTTAATAGGGGGTCCGGGAGGCTACAATGAGCAGTTCTTC. V gene TRBV7-9 combines with J gene TRBJ2-1; D might be TRBD2 (7 bases). The CDR3 covers 17 residues. V was cut by 2 bases and J by 3 bases, with 17 bases left in between. CDR1 and CDR2 from the germline V gene are SEHNR and FQNEAQ (reference sequence).

This clonotype occurred a few times. This sequence joins TRBV7-2 and TRBJ1-4; D call uncertain. CDR1 and CDR2 from the germline V gene are SGHTA and FQGNSA. The CDR3 is made up of 14 amino acids. Between the trimmed V and J ends, which lost 7 bases and 7 bases, there was a span of 16 bases. In DNA, the CDR3 is TGTGCCAGCATGACTTTAGGACGTGGTGAAAAACTGTTTTTT. Residues: CASMTLGRGEKLFF.

This clonotype was observed a handful of times. This chain uses TRBV20-1 with TRBJ2-2, with D perhaps TRBD2 (5 bases). This CDR3 is built from 16 residues. Germline CDR1 is DFQATT and CDR2 is SNEGSKA (reference sequence). Trimming removed 0 bases from V and 4 bases from J, with 15 bases in between. The DNA for the CDR3 is TGCAGTGCTAGAGAAGGTTATCGGGATGGCACCGGGGAGCTGTTTTTT. It yields the protein CSAREGYRDGTGELFF.

This clonotype came up many times. The V gene is TRBV27, the J gene TRBJ2-7; D ambiguous. Per germline, CDR1 MNHEY and CDR2 SMNVEV (reference sequence). With 6 bases removed from V and 0 bases from J, the gap between germline ends came to 15 bases. CDR3 length equals 15 residues. The CDR3 region has the DNA TGTGCCAGCAGCACAATGTGGGTTTGCTCCTACGAGCAGTACTTC. Its translation is CASSTMWVCSYEQYF.

Ten or more counts support this clonotype. The chain carries TRBV10-3 and TRBJ2-1, with 12 bases aligning to TRBD2. V lost 5 bases and J lost 2; bases outside the gene matches: 4. Germline values: CDR1 ENHRY, CDR2 SYGVKD. This CDR3 has 16 residues. The CDR3 loop is CAISSSGGDAYNEQFF. The DNA of the CDR3 is TGTGCCATCAGTTCTAGCGGGGGGGATGCCTACAATGAGCAGTTCTTC.

This clonotype was detected many times. The rearrangement uses TRBV19 and TRBJ1-5; 7 positions match TRBD1. The V and J ends lost 3 bases and 2 bases, in that order; junction bases with no gene match: 10. The CDR3 covers 17 residues. Germline V gene sequence: CDR1 LNHDA, CDR2 SQIVND (reference sequence). The CDR3 DNA reads as TGTGCCAGTAGTATGGAAAAATTAACAGGGGGCAATCAGCCCCAGCATTTT. Translating gives CASSMEKLTGGNQPQHF. The complete variable domain, with remaining parts taken from reference TRBV19 and TRBJ1-5, reads DGGITQSPKYLFRKEGQNVTLSCEQNLNHDAMYWYRQDPGQGLRLIYYSQIVNDFQKGDIAEGYSVSREKKESFPLTVTSAQKNPTAFYLCASSMEKLTGGNQPQHFGDGTRLSIL.

The chain is built from TRBV5-5 and TRBJ2-7; D call uncertain. The CDR3 is 12 amino acids. CDR1 and CDR2 from the germline V gene are SGHKS and YYEKEE (reference sequence). The ends were cut back, 4 bases at V and 0 bases at J, with 5 bases in the middle. The CDR3 region is CASSPYSYEQYF. The CDR3 region has the DNA TGTGCCAGCAGCCCTTACTCCTACGAGCAGTACTTC.

This clonotype was detected ten times or more. V and J are TRBV20-1 and TRBJ1-5, with a tentative D call TRBD1 (5 bases). Trimming shortened V by 3 bases and J by 6 bases, and 15 bases separated the two germline ends. CDR1 and CDR2 from the germline V gene are DFQATT and SNEGSKA (reference sequence). The CDR3 contains 14 residues. The CDR3 DNA reads as TGCAGTGCTAGTTGGGATCAGGGTGTTCAGCCCCAGCATTTT. The encoded protein is CSASWDQGVQPQHF.

J is TRBJ2-2 and V is TRBV4-2; 12 bases align to TRBD2. Germline CDR1 and CDR2: LGHNA and YNFKEQ. This CDR3 is 17 amino acids long. V trimming: 1 base; J trimming: 4 bases; junction bases outside the gene matches: 4. CDR3 amino acids: CASSQVASGRATGELFF. The CDR3 DNA is TGTGCCAGCAGCCAAGTTGCTAGCGGGAGGGCCACCGGGGAGCTGTTTTTT.